This is a list of T cell receptor beta chains from one sample in a study of control samples from healthy donors and cancer patients. Some clones are missing from TCRdb's copy, which holds only in-frame ones; the method was immunoSEQ multiplex PCR. The sample comprises approximately 70,000 clones, about 87% of which are singletons, and approximately 30% rests with the top ten. Input material: blood. The receptors derive from a man aged 50 or older in good health. CDR3s include the opening cysteine and the closing phenylalanine or tryptophan.

14	TRBV28	TRBJ2-3	CASSPSRGPDTQYF
14	TRBV6-2/TRBV6-3	TRBJ2-5	CASSNGETQETQYF
14	TRBV7-2	TRBJ2-7	CASSHPGTNYEQYF
12	TRBV29-1	TRBJ1-2	CSLSGTELFGTF
14	TRBV19	TRBJ1-6	CASSRTADNSPLHF
17	TRBV9	TRBJ1-2	CASSVVSGGLLTYGYTF
15	TRBV28	TRBJ1-1	CASSLSGGWGTEAFF
13	TRBV29-1	TRBJ2-7	CSGGLADTYEQYF
13	TRBV9	TRBJ1-1	CASSSTGGGGAFF
14	TRBV20-1	TRBJ1-6	CSASLGQNNSPLHF
15	TRBV10-3	TRBJ1-3	CATSRTSSSGNTIYF
14	TRBV19	TRBJ2-4	CASSADRGENIQYF
13	TRBV5-1	TRBJ2-5	CASRVSTQETQYF
12	TRBV30	TRBJ1-1	CAWTLGEAEAFF
15	TRBV25-1	TRBJ1-4	CASTSYLGGNEKLFF
12	TRBV30	TRBJ2-1	CAWTAGGHEQFF
16	TRBV19	TRBJ1-2	CALAWTGGALRYGYTF
15	TRBV7-9	TRBJ1-1	CASSSYRAGGSEAFF
14	TRBV7-9	TRBJ2-3	CASSPGLSTDTQYF
15	TRBV6-5	TRBJ2-1	CASSPDRVSYNEQFF
13	TRBV29-1	TRBJ2-5	CSVEGRVGETQYF
14	TRBV2	TRBJ1-1	CASSPRQLNTEAFF
15	TRBV13	TRBJ1-1	CASIPEGTANTEAFF
15	TRBV12-5	TRBJ2-2	CASGQGLPLGGELFF
16	TRBV9	TRBJ2-1	CASSVGPGGPYNEQFF
17	TRBV29-1	TRBJ2-1	CSVGGVVGSSSYNEQFF
14	TRBV5-1	TRBJ2-7	CASSLGDRPYEQYF
13	TRBV7-3	TRBJ2-7	CASSKILGTAQYF
16	TRBV7-9	TRBJ2-1	CASSSKQGLGGNEQFF
15	TRBV27	TRBJ1-5	CASIPGQGANQPQHF
13	TRBV7-2	TRBJ2-2	CATKASATGELFF
16	TRBV4-3	TRBJ2-7	CASSRELGQGFLEQYF
17	TRBV4-1	TRBJ1-1	CASSQSGASSQYTEAFF
18	TRBV7-2	TRBJ2-1	CASSSVGLAGLSRNEQFF
14	TRBV27	TRBJ2-7	CASSSSVGPYEQYF
14	TRBV3-1/TRBV3-2	TRBJ2-2	CASSQSLYTGELFF
17	TRBV11-3	TRBJ2-2	CASSSASGLTYTGELFF
15	TRBV11-2	TRBJ1-3	CASSLVGISGNTIYF
15	TRBV7-3	TRBJ2-5	CASSPPGGRQETQYF
14	TRBV18	TRBJ1-2	CASSPPQDRVYYTF
13	TRBV5-6	TRBJ1-2	CASSLVGIGGYTF
14	TRBV27	TRBJ1-2	CASRRQGGLGGYTF
13	TRBV29-1	TRBJ1-6	CSVETLTNSPLHF
15	TRBV19	TRBJ1-2	CASRAPVGAAAGYTF
15	TRBV14	TRBJ1-2	CASSQDGLRYYGYTF
14	TRBV5-6	TRBJ1-6	CASSFPNSESPLHF
15	TRBV2	TRBJ1-2	CASRYATGTPYGYTF
12	TRBV5-6	TRBJ2-2	CASTTNTGELFF
13	TRBV28	TRBJ1-5	CASSFNSNQPQHF
15	TRBV6-2/TRBV6-3	TRBJ1-4	CASSATGMYEEKLFF
16	TRBV12-1	TRBJ1-4	CASSFEEAGGSEKLFF
14	TRBV7-9	TRBJ2-5	CASSFSTIQETQYF
14	TRBV9	TRBJ1-5	CASSGRGGNQPQHF
14	TRBV7-8	TRBJ2-5	CASSPFMDQETQYF
16	TRBV5-1	TRBJ2-2	CASSLLGTRDTGELFF
14	TRBV6-5	TRBJ1-5	CASSNGGSNQPQHF
19	TRBV7-9	TRBJ2-7	CASSPSGTILAGGPYEQYF
15	TRBV19	TRBJ2-3	CASSITGASTDTQYF
14	TRBV19	TRBJ1-2	CASSPRDRGYGYTF